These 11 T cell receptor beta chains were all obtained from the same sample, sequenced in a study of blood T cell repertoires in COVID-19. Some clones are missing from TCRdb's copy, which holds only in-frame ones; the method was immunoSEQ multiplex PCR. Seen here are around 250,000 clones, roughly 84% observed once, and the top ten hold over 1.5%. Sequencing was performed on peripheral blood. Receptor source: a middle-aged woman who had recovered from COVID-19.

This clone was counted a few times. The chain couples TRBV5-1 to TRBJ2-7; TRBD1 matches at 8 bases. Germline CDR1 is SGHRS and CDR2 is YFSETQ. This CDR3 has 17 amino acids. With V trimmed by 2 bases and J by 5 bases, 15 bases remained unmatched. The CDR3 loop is CASSFSPGQGGPNEQYF. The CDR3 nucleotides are TGCGCCAGCAGCTTTTCCCCAGGACAGGGCGGACCTAACGAGCAGTACTTC.

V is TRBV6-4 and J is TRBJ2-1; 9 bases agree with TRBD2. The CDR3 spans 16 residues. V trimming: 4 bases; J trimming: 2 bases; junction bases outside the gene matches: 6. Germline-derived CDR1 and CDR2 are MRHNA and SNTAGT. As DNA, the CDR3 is TGTGCCAGCAGTGTTAGCGGGGGCCTACCCTACAATGAGCAGTTCTTC. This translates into CASSVSGGLPYNEQFF.

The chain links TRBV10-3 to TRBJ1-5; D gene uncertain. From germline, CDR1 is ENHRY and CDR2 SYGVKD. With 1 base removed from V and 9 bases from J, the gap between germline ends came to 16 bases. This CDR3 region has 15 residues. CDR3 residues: CAISEFGEAAGPQHF. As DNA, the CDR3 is TGTGCCATCAGTGAGTTCGGGGAGGCCGCAGGGCCCCAGCATTTT.

The CDR3 bases are TGTGCCAGCAGCCAAGATAGGGGGACTAGCGCCTACGAGCAGTACTTC. Protein: CASSQDRGTSAYEQYF. The genes are TRBV4-2 and TRBJ2-7; the match to TRBD2 covers 10 bases. Germline V CDR1 and CDR2: LGHNA, YNFKEQ. This CDR3 comprises 16 residues. With V trimmed by 0 bases and J by 2 bases, 4 bases remained unmatched.

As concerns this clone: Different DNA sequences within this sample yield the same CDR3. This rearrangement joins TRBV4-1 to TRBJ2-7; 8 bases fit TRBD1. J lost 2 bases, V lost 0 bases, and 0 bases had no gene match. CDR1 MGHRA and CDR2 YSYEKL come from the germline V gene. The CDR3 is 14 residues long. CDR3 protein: CASSQEQGAYEQYF. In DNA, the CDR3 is TGCGCCAGCAGCCAAGAACAGGGGGCCTACGAGCAGTACTTC.

The CDR3 protein is CAWIPDRNVLGYGYTF. The CDR3 region has the DNA TGTGCCTGGATCCCCGACAGGAACGTCTTAGGCTATGGCTACACCTTC. The rearrangement joins TRBV30 to TRBJ1-2; D might be TRBD1 (6 bases). V was clipped by 4 bases and J by 4 bases, with 22 bases between them. The V gene's germline CDR1 is GTSNPN and CDR2 SVGIG (reference sequence). This CDR3 is built from 16 residues.

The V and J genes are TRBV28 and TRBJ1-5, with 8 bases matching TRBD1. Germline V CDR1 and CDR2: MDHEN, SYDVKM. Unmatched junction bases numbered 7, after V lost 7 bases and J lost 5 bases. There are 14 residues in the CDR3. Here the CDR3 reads CASTPGTGYQPQHF. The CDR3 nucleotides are TGTGCCAGCACCCCCGGGACAGGTTATCAGCCCCAGCATTTT. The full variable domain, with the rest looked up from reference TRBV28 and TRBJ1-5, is DVKVTQSSRYLVKRTGEKVFLECVQDMDHENMFWYRQDPGLGLRLIYFSYDVKMKEKGDIPEGYSVSREKKERFSLILESASTNQTSMYLCASTPGTGYQPQHFGDGTRLSIL.

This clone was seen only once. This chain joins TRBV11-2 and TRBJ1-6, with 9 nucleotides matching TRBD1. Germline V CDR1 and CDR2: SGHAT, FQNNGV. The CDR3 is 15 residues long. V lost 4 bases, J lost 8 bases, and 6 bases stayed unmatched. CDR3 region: CASSWGDRDYSPLHF. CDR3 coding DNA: TGTGCCAGCAGCTGGGGGGACAGGGATTATTCACCCCTCCACTTT. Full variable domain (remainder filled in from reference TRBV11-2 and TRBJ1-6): EAGVAQSPRYKIIEKRQSVAFWCNPISGHATLYWYQQILGQGPKLLIQFQNNGVVDDSQLPKDRFSAERLKGVDSTLKIQPAKLEDSAVYLCASSWGDRDYSPLHFGNGTRLTVT.

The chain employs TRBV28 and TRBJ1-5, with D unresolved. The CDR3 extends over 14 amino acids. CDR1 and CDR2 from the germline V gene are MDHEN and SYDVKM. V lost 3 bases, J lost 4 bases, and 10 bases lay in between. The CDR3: CASSLTGTNQPQHF. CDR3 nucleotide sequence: TGTGCCAGCAGTTTGACGGGAACTAATCAGCCCCAGCATTTT.

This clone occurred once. CDR3 amino acids: CASSTTGAGTDTQYF. In DNA form, the CDR3 reads TGTGCCAGCAGTACAACAGGGGCTGGGACAGATACGCAGTATTTT. The genes are TRBV6-4 and TRBJ2-3, with 7 bases fitting TRBD1. CDR3 length: 15 amino acids. V trimming: 5 bases; J trimming: 3 bases; junction bases outside the gene matches: 8. The germline gives CDR1 MRHNA, CDR2 SNTAGT.

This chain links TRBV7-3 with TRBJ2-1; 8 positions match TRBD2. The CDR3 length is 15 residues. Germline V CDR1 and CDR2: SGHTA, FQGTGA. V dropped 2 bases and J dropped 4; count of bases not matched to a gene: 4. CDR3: CASSLQAGAYNEQFF. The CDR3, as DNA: TGTGCCAGCAGCTTACAAGCGGGGGCATACAATGAGCAGTTCTTC. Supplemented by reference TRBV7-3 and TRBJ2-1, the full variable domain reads GAGVSQTPSNKVTEKGKYVELRCDPISGHTALYWYRQSLGQGPEFLIYFQGTGAADDSGLPNDRFFAVRPEGSVSTLKIQRTERGDSAVYLCASSLQAGAYNEQFFGPGTRLTVL.